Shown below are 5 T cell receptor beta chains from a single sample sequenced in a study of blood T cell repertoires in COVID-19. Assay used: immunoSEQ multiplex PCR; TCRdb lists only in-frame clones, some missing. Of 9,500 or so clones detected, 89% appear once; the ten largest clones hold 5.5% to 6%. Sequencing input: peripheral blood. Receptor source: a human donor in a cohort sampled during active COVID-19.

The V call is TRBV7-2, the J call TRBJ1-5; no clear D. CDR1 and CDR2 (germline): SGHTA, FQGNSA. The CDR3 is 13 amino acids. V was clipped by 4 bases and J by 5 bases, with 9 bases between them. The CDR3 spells CASSSGRDQPQHF. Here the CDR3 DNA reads TGTGCCAGCAGCTCCGGCCGGGATCAGCCCCAGCATTTT.

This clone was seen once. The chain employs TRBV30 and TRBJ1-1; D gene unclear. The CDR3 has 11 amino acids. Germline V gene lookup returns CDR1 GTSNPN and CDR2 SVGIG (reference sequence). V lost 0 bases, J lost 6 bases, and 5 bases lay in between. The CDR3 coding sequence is TGTGCCTGGAGTGTTTCGTCTGAAGCTTTCTTT. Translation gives CAWSVSSEAFF. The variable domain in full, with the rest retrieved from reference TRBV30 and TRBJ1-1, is SQTIHQWPATLVQPVGSPLSLECTVEGTSNPNLYWYRQAAGRGLQLLFYSVGIGQISSEVPQNLSASRPQDRQFILSSKKLLLSDSGFYLCAWSVSSEAFFGQGTRLTVV.

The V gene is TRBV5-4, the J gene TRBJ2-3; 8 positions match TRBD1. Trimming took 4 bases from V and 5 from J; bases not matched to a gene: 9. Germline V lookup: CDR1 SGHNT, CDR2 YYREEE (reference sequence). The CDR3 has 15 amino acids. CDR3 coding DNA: TGTGCCAGCAGCCACCCGGACAGGGTTGTAGATACGCAGTATTTT. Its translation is CASSHPDRVVDTQYF.

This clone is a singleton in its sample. CDR3 in DNA: TGTGCCAGCAGCCGCCGACAGGGAATCGGCTACACCTTC. Encoded protein: CASSRRQGIGYTF. The rearrangement links TRBV6-5 to TRBJ1-2; 7 nucleotides align to TRBD1. The V gene's germline CDR1 is MNHEY and CDR2 SVGAGI. The CDR3 is 13 residues long. Trimming took 6 bases from V and 8 from J; bases not matched to a gene: 9.

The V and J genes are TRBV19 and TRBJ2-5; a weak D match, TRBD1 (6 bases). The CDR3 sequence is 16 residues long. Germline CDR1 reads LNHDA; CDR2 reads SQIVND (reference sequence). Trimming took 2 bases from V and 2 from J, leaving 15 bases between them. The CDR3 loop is CASSITPPTGQETQYF. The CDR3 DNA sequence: TGTGCCAGTAGTATAACCCCACCGACAGGTCAAGAGACCCAGTACTTC.